The clone carrying this T cell receptor (beta chain) is a singleton in its sample. The CDR3 sequence is 19 residues long. Germline V gives CDR1 SGHTA, CDR2 FQGNSA. The V gene lost 3 bases and the J gene lost 0 bases, with 20 bases spanning the gap. The data are from a study of control samples from healthy donors and cancer patients. Libraries were prepared by immunoSEQ multiplex PCR; TCRdb keeps only in-frame clonotypes and omits some of them. The profile shows approximately 170,000 clones, about 94% of them singletons. This sequence originates from a woman in her twenties or thirties in good health. The rearrangement joins TRBV7-2 to TRBJ2-2, with a tentative D call TRBD1 (6 bases). Material: blood. The CDR3 DNA follows: TGTGCCAGCAGCTTTTTTCTCGTCAGGGGCCAAGCGAACACCGGGGAGCTGTTTTTT. As protein: CASSFFLVRGQANTGELFF.